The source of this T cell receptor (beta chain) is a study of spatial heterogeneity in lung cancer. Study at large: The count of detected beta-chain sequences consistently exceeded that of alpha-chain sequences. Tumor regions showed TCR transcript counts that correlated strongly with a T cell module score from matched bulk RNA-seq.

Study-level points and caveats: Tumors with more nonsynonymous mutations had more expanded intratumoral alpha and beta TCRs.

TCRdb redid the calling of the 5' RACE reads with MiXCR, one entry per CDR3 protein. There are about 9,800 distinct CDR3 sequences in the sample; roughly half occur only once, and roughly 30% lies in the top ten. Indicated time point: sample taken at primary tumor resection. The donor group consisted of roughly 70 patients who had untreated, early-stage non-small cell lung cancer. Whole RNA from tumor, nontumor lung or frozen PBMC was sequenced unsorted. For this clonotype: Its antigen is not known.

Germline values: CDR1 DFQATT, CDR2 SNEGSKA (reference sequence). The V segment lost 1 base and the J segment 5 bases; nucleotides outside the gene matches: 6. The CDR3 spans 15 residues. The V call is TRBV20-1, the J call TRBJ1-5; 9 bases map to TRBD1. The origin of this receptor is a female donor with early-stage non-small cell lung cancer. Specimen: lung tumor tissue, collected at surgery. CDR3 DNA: TGCAGTGCTAGAGGGACAGGGGCTCGCGATCAGCCCCAGCATTTT. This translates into CSARGTGARDQPQHF.